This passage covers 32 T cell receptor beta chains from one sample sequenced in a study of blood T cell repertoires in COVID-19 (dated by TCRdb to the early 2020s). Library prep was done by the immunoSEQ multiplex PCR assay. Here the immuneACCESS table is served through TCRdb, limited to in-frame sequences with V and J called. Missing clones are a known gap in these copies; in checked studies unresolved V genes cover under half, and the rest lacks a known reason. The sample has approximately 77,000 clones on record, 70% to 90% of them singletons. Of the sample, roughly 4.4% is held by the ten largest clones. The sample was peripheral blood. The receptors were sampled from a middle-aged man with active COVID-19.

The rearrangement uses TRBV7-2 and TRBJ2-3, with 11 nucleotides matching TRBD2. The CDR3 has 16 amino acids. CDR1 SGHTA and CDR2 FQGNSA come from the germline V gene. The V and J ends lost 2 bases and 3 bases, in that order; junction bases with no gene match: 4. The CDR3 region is CASSLTSGGGTDTQYF. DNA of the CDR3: TGTGCCAGCAGCTTAACTAGCGGGGGAGGTACAGATACGCAGTATTTT.

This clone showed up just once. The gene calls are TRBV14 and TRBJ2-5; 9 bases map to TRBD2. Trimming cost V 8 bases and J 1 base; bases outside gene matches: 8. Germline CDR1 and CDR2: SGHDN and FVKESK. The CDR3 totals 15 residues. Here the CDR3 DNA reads TGTGCCAGCTCCCAGGGACTAGCCGTCCAAGAGACCCAGTACTTC. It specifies CASSQGLAVQETQYF.

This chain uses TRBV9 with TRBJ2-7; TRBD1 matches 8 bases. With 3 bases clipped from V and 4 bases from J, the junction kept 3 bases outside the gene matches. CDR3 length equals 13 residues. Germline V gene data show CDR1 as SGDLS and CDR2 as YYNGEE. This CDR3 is CASSAGQEYEQYF. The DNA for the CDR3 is TGTGCCAGCAGCGCGGGACAGGAGTACGAGCAGTACTTC.

CDR3 nucleotide sequence: TGTGCCAGCAGGGACCCGAGCGGGGGGGGACAAGCGAACACCGGGGAGCTGTTTTTT. Translated, it gives CASRDPSGGGQANTGELFF. This chain joins TRBV2 and TRBJ2-2, with TRBD2 identical over 10 bases. This CDR3 comprises 19 residues. Germline lookup yields CDR1 SNHLY and CDR2 FYNNEI. The ends lost 6 bases at V and 0 bases at J; junction bases unmatched: 13.

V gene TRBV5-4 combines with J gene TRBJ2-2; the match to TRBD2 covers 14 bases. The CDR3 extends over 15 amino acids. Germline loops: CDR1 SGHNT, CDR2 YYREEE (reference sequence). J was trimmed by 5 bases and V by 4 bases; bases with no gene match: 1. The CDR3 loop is CASSGTSGRTGELFF. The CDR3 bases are TGTGCCAGCAGCGGGACTAGCGGGAGAACCGGGGAGCTGTTTTTT.

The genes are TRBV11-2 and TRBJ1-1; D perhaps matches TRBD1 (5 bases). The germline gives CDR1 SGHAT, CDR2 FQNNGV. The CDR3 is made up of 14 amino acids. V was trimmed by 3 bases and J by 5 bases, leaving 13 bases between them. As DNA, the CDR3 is TGTGCCAGCAGCTTTTCTGGAGGGGAGACTGAAGCTTTCTTT. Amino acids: CASSFSGGETEAFF. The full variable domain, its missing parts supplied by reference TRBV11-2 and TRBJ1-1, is EAGVAQSPRYKIIEKRQSVAFWCNPISGHATLYWYQQILGQGPKLLIQFQNNGVVDDSQLPKDRFSAERLKGVDSTLKIQPAKLEDSAVYLCASSFSGGETEAFFGQGTRLTVV.

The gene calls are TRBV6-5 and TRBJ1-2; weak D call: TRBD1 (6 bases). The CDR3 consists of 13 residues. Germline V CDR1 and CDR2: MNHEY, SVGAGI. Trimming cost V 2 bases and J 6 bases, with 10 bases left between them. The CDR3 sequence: CASSYRQGHGYTF. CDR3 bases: TGTGCCAGCAGTTACAGGCAGGGGCATGGCTACACCTTC.

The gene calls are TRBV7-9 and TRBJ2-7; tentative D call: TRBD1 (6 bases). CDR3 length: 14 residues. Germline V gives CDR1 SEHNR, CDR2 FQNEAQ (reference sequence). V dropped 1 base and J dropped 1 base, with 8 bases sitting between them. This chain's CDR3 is CASSLGTVSYEQYF. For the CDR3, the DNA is TGTGCCAGCAGCTTAGGGACAGTTTCCTACGAGCAGTACTTC.

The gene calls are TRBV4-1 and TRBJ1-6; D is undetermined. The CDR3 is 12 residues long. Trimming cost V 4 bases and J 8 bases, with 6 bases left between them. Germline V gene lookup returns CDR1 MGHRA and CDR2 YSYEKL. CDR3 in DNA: TGCGCCAGCAGCCCCCGAGATTCACCCCTCCACTTT. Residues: CASSPRDSPLHF.

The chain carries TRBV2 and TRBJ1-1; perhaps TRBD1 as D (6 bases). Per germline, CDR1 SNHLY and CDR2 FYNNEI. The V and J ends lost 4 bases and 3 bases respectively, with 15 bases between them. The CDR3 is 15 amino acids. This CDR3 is CASSGQAGVHTEAFF. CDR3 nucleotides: TGTGCCAGCAGTGGACAGGCGGGAGTCCACACTGAAGCTTTCTTT.

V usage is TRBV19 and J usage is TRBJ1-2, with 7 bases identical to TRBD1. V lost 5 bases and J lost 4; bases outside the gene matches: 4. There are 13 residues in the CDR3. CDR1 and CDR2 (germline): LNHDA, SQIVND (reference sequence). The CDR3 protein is CASSRDRVYGYTF. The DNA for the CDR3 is TGTGCCAGTAGTCGTGACAGGGTCTATGGCTACACCTTC. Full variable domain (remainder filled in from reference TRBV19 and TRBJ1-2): DGGITQSPKYLFRKEGQNVTLSCEQNLNHDAMYWYRQDPGQGLRLIYYSQIVNDFQKGDIAEGYSVSREKKESFPLTVTSAQKNPTAFYLCASSRDRVYGYTFGSGTRLTVV.

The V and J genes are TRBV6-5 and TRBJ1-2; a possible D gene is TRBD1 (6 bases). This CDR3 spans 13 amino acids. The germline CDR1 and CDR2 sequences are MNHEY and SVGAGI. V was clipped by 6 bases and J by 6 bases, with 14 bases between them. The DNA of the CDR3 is TGTGCCAGCAGAAGCAGGGGCTTTCATGGCTACACCTTC. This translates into CASRSRGFHGYTF.

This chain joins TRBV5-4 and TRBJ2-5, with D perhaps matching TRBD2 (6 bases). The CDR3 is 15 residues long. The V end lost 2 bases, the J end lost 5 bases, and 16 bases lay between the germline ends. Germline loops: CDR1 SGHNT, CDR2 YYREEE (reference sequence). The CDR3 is CASSFPGATGETQYF. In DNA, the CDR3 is TGTGCCAGCAGCTTCCCGGGAGCCACGGGGGAGACCCAGTACTTC.

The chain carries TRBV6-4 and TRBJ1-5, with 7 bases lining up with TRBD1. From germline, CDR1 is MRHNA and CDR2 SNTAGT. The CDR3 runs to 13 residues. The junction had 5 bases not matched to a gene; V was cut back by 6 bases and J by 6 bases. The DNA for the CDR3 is TGTGCCAGCAGCGCGACAGGGACTCAGCCCCAGCATTTT. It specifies CASSATGTQPQHF.

The CDR3 DNA reads as TGTGCCAGCAGCCAAGGATCGCCGAGTCGGGTAAATGAGCAGTTCTTC. Protein: CASSQGSPSRVNEQFF. The V and J genes are TRBV3-1 (or the pseudogene TRBV3-2) and TRBJ2-1; the D is unclear. Looked up from germline, CDR1 is LGHDT and CDR2 is YNNKEL (reference sequence). Trimming cost V 1 base and J 7 bases, with 17 bases left between them. The CDR3 has 16 residues.

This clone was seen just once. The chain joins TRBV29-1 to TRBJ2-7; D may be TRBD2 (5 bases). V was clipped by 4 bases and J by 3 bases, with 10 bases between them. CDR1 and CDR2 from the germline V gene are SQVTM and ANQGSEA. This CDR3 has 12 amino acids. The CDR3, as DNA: TGCAGCGTTGTCGGGGAACGCTACGAGCAGTACTTC. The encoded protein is CSVVGERYEQYF.

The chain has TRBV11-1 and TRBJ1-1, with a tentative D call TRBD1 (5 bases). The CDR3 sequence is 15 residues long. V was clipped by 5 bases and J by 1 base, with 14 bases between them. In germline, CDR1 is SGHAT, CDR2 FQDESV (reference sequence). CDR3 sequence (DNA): TGTGCCAGCAGCGTCCCGGGACTCCAGAACACTGAAGCTTTCTTT. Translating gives CASSVPGLQNTEAFF.

CDR3 DNA sequence: TGTGCCAGCATTCCCGGGACAGGGTTAGGTGAAGCTTTCTTT. It yields the protein CASIPGTGLGEAFF. V gene TRBV27 combines with J gene TRBJ1-1; TRBD1 aligns across 9 bases. Per the germline V gene, CDR1 is MNHEY and CDR2 is SMNVEV (reference sequence). CDR3 size: 14 residues. With 7 bases clipped from V and 7 bases from J, the junction kept 10 bases outside the gene matches.

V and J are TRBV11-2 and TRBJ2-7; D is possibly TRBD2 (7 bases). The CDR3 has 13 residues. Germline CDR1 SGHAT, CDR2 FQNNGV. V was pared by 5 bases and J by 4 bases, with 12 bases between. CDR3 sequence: CASSPGGAYEQYF. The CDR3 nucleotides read TGTGCCAGCAGCCCTGGGGGGGCGTACGAGCAGTACTTC.

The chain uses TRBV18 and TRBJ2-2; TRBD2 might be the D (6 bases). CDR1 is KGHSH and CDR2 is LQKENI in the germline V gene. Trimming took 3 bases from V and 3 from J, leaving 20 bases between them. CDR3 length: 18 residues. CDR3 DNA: TGTGCCAGCTCACCCCCGAATGGCGGGATGTTCGACACCGGGGAGCTGTTTTTT. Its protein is CASSPPNGGMFDTGELFF.

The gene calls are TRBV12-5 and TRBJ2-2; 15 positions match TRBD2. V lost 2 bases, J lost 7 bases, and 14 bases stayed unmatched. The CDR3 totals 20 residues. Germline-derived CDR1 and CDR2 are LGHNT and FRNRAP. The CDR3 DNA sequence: TGTGCTAGTGGTTTGCCTCCCCTCGGGACTAGCGGGGGGTATATCGGGGAGCTGTTTTTT. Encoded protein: CASGLPPLGTSGGYIGELFF.

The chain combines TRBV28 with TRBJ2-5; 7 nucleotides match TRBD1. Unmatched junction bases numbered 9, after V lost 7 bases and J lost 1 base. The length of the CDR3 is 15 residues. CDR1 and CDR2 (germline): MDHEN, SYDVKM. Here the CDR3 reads CASTRDGTAQETQYF. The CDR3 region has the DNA TGTGCCAGCACCCGGGACGGGACAGCCCAAGAGACCCAGTACTTC. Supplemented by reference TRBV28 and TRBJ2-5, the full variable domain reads DVKVTQSSRYLVKRTGEKVFLECVQDMDHENMFWYRQDPGLGLRLIYFSYDVKMKEKGDIPEGYSVSREKKERFSLILESASTNQTSMYLCASTRDGTAQETQYFGPGTRLLVL.

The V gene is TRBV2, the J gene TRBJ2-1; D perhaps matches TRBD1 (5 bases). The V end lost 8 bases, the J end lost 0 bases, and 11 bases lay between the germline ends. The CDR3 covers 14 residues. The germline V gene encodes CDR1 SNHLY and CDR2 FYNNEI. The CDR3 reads CASCRDSSYNEQFF. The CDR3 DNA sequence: TGTGCCAGCTGCAGGGATAGCTCCTACAATGAGCAGTTCTTC.

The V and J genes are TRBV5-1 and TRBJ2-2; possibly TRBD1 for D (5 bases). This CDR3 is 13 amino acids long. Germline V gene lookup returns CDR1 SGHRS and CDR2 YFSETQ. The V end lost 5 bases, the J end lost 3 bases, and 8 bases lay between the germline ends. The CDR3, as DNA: TGCGCCAGCAGGGACACTTACACCGGGGAGCTGTTTTTT. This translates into CASRDTYTGELFF.

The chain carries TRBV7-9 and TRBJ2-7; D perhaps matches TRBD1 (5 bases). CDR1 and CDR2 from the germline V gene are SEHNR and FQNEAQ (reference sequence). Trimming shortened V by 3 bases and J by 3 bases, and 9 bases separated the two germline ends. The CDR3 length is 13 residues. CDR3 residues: CASSFSGYYEQYF. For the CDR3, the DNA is TGTGCCAGCAGCTTCTCAGGGTACTACGAGCAGTACTTC.

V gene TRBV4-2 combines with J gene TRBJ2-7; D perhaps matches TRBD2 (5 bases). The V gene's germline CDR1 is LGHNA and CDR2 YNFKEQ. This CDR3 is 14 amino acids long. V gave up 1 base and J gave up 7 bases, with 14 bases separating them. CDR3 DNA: TGTGCCAGCAGCCAAGGAACCGGGATCGGGGAGCAGTACTTC. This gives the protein CASSQGTGIGEQYF.

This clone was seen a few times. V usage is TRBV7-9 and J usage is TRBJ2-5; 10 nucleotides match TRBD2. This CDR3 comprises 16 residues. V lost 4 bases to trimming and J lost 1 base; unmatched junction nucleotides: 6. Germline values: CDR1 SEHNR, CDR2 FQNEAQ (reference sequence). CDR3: CASSSTLAGIQETQYF. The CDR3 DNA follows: TGTGCCAGCAGCTCGACACTAGCGGGGATCCAAGAGACCCAGTACTTC.

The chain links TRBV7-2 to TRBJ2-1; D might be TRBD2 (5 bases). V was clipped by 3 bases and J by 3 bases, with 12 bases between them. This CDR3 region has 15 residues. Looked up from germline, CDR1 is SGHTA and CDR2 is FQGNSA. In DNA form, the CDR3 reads TGTGCCAGCAGCTTGGAAGCGGCGAGCTACAATGAGCAGTTCTTC. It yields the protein CASSLEAASYNEQFF.

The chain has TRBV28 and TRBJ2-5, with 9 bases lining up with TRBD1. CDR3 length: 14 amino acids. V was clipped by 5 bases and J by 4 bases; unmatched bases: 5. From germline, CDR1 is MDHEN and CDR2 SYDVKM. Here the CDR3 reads CASSRDRVPETQYF. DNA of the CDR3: TGTGCCAGCAGTCGGGACAGGGTTCCAGAGACCCAGTACTTC.

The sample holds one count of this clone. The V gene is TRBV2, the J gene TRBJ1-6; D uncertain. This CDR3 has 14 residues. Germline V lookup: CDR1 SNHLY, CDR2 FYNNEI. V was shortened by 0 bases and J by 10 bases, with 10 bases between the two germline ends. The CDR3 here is CASSEAQQDSPLHF. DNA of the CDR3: TGTGCCAGCAGTGAAGCACAGCAAGACTCACCCCTCCACTTT. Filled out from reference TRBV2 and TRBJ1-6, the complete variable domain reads EPEVTQTPSHQVTQMGQEVILRCVPISNHLYFYWYRQILGQKVEFLVSFYNNEISEKSEIFDDQFSVERPDGSNFTLKIRSTKLEDSAMYFCASSEAQQDSPLHFGNGTRLTVT.

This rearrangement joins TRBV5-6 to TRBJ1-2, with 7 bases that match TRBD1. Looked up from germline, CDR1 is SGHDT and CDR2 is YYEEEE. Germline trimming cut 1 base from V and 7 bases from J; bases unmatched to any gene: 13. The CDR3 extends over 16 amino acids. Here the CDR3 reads CASSLKSGTAFFGYTF. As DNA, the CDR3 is TGTGCCAGCAGCTTGAAGTCCGGGACAGCCTTTTTTGGCTACACCTTC.

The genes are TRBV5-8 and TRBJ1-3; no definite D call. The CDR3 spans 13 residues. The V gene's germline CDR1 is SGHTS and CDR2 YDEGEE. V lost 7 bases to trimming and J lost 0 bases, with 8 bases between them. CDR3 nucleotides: TGTGCCAGCCCCCTGAGCTCTGGAAACACCATATATTTT. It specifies CASPLSSGNTIYF. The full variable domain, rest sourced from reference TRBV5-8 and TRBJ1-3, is EAGVTQSPTHLIKTRGQQATLRCSPISGHTSVYWYQQALGLGLQFLLWYDEGEERNRGNFPPRFSGRQFPNYSSELNVNALELEDSALYLCASPLSSGNTIYFGEGSWLTVV.